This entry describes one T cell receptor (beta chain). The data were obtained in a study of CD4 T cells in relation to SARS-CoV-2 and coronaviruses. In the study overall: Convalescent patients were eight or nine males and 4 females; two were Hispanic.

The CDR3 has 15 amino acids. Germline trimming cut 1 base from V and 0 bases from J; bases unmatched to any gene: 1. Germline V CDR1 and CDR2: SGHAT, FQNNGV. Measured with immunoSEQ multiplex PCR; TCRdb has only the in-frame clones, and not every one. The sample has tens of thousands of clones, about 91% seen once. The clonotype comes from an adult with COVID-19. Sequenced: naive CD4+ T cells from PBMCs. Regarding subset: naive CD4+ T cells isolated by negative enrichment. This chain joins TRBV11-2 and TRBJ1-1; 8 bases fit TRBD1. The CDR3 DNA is TGTGCCAGCAGCTTAGGGACAGGGCTGAACACTGAAGCTTTCTTT. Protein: CASSLGTGLNTEAFF.